The 23 T cell receptor beta chains in this list originate from one sample, sequenced in a study of shared clonotypes between healthy human individuals. Profiling relied on immunoSEQ multiplex PCR, and the TCRdb table lists in-frame clones only, not all of them. The sample lists 2,500,000 or so clones, over 85% occurring once. Specimen: naive CD4+ T cells from PBMCs. Sample subset: CD45RA+ positively selected. These receptors all stem from a man younger than 35 in good health. Some clones in this sample may be carry-over from other donors' samples.

V usage is TRBV18 and J usage is TRBJ2-3; a weak D match, TRBD2 (5 bases). This CDR3 region has 16 residues. Trimming pared 1 base from V and 3 bases from J, leaving 14 bases between. Looked up from germline, CDR1 is KGHSH and CDR2 is LQKENI. The DNA for the CDR3 is TGTGCCAGCTCACCACGAGGGCCGGAGAGGACAGATACGCAGTATTTT. Translated: CASSPRGPERTDTQYF.

J is TRBJ1-4 and V is TRBV7-9; no reliable D call. Germline CDR1 and CDR2: SEHNR and FQNEAQ (reference sequence). V was pared by 6 bases and J by 2 bases, with 19 bases between. The CDR3 is 17 amino acids. The CDR3 spells CASSPNRDPITNEKLFF. Written as DNA, the CDR3 is TGTGCCAGCAGTCCCAATCGGGATCCCATCACTAATGAAAAACTGTTTTTT.

The chain has TRBV5-3 and TRBJ1-5; D gene unclear. TRBV5-3 is assigned to the ORF class and has an uncertain function. The CDR3 runs 15 residues. V was trimmed by 1 base and J by 3 bases, leaving 11 bases between them. CDR3: CARSLYPVLNQPQHF. CDR3 in DNA: TGTGCCAGAAGCTTGTATCCGGTACTCAATCAGCCCCAGCATTTT.

The chain recombines TRBV5-1 with TRBJ2-3; D is unclear. CDR3 length: 16 amino acids. Germline CDR1 is SGHRS and CDR2 is YFSETQ. V was clipped by 0 bases and J by 2 bases, with 13 bases between them. The CDR3 sequence is CASSLGPPADTDTQYF. DNA for the CDR3: TGCGCCAGCAGCTTGGGACCCCCGGCCGACACAGATACGCAGTATTTT. The full variable domain, with the rest looked up from reference TRBV5-1 and TRBJ2-3, is KAGVTQTPRYLIKTRGQQVTLSCSPISGHRSVSWYQQTPGQGLQFLFEYFSETQRNKGNFPGRFSGRQFSNSRSEMNVSTLELGDSALYLCASSLGPPADTDTQYFGPGTRLTVL.

This clone has a single count. The chain recombines TRBV7-8 with TRBJ1-1; no clear D. The CDR3 covers 12 residues. Looked up from germline, CDR1 is SGHVS and CDR2 is FQNEAQ. V was cut by 4 bases and J by 5 bases, with 8 bases left in between. In DNA, the CDR3 is TGTGCCAGCAGCTACGGTTGGACTGAAGCTTTCTTT. Protein: CASSYGWTEAFF. The variable domain in full, with the rest retrieved from reference TRBV7-8 and TRBJ1-1, is GAGVSQSPRYKVAKRGQDVALRCDPISGHVSLFWYQQALGQGPEFLTYFQNEAQLDKSGLPSDRFFAERPEGSVSTLKIQRTQQEDSAVYLCASSYGWTEAFFGQGTRLTVV.

The CDR3, as DNA: TGTGCCAGCAGCTTTGGGCGCAGCCGCTACTCTGGAAACACCATATATTTT. It is translated as CASSFGRSRYSGNTIYF. This rearrangement joins TRBV5-6 to TRBJ1-3; D gene unclear. The CDR3 is made up of 17 amino acids. Germline assignment: CDR1 SGHDT and CDR2 YYEEEE. V lost 2 bases and J 0 bases, leaving 15 bases between the germline ends.

V gene TRBV28 combines with J gene TRBJ2-7; D is ambiguous. The CDR3 sequence is 15 residues long. V was shortened by 5 bases and J by 5 bases, with 19 bases between the two germline ends. In germline, CDR1 is MDHEN, CDR2 SYDVKM. CDR3 region: CASSPRRTILNEQYF. DNA of the CDR3: TGTGCCAGCAGTCCCCGACGGACGATATTGAACGAGCAGTACTTC.

The J gene is TRBJ2-5, the V gene TRBV7-6; TRBD2 might be the D (6 bases). This CDR3 has 14 residues. Germline V gives CDR1 SGHVS, CDR2 FNYEAQ. V was shortened by 2 bases and J by 1 base, with 8 bases between the two germline ends. CDR3 nucleotide sequence: TGTGCCAGCAGCTTATGGGGGGTCCAAGAGACCCAGTACTTC. It is translated as CASSLWGVQETQYF. The variable domain in full, completed from reference TRBV7-6 and TRBJ2-5, reads GAGVSQSPRYKVTKRGQDVALRCDPISGHVSLYWYRQALGQGPEFLTYFNYEAQQDKSGLPNDRFSAERPEGSISTLTIQRTEQRDSAMYRCASSLWGVQETQYFGPGTRLLVL.

This chain links TRBV4-3 with TRBJ2-4, with a tentative D call TRBD2 (5 bases). V lost 2 bases and J 3 bases, leaving 11 bases between the germline ends. CDR3 size: 15 residues. The germline V gene has CDR1 LGHNA and CDR2 YSLEER. Here the CDR3 reads CASSQRVGSKNIQYF. The DNA of the CDR3 is TGCGCCAGCAGCCAACGGGTAGGGAGCAAAAACATTCAGTACTTC.

The V gene is TRBV30, the J gene TRBJ2-7; a possible D gene is TRBD1 (6 bases). CDR3 length equals 13 residues. V was clipped by 2 bases and J by 9 bases, with 17 bases between them. Germline V lookup: CDR1 GTSNPN, CDR2 SVGIG (reference sequence). The CDR3 coding sequence is TGTGCCTGGAGTCTCACACAGGGTGTGGGGCAGTACTTC. Translating it yields CAWSLTQGVGQYF.

The chain recombines TRBV7-9 with TRBJ2-1, with 10 bases matching TRBD2. This CDR3 is built from 14 residues. From germline, CDR1 is SEHNR and CDR2 FQNEAQ (reference sequence). V was pared by 2 bases and J by 8 bases, with 3 bases of the junction left unmatched. The CDR3 nucleotides read TGTGCCAGCAGCTTAACCGGGACTAGCGATGAGCAGTTCTTC. Its protein product is CASSLTGTSDEQFF.

The rearrangement links TRBV7-8 to TRBJ1-6, with TRBD1 identical over 8 bases. With 2 bases clipped from V and 7 bases from J, the junction kept 7 bases outside the gene matches. Germline values: CDR1 SGHVS, CDR2 FQNEAQ. The CDR3 consists of 16 residues. DNA of the CDR3: TGTGCCAGCAGCTTATGGCAGGGGGCTAGAAATTCACCCCTCCACTTT. It translates to CASSLWQGARNSPLHF.

The chain recombines TRBV5-1 with TRBJ2-2, with D possibly TRBD2 on 6 matching bases. The CDR3 is 15 residues long. Germline CDR1 is SGHRS and CDR2 is YFSETQ. Trimming removed 2 bases from V and 5 bases from J, with 13 bases in between. As DNA, the CDR3 is TGCGCCAGCAGCTTTGTGGAGGGCTTAACCGGGGAGCTGTTTTTT. Amino acids: CASSFVEGLTGELFF.

The chain uses TRBV5-1 and TRBJ1-1; 7 bases map to TRBD1. Trimming took 4 bases from V and 0 from J; bases not matched to a gene: 3. The germline V gene has CDR1 SGHRS and CDR2 YFSETQ. This CDR3 is 14 amino acids long. The CDR3 nucleotides read TGCGCCAGCAGCATGGGACAGCTGAACACTGAAGCTTTCTTT. Translated, it gives CASSMGQLNTEAFF.

J is TRBJ2-2 and V is TRBV28, with D perhaps matching TRBD2 (5 bases). Trimming took off 6 bases at V and 6 bases at J, with 20 bases between the two ends. The CDR3 totals 16 residues. Germline loops: CDR1 MDHEN, CDR2 SYDVKM. DNA of the CDR3: TGTGCCAGCAGGCCAGGAAAACGGTGGAGGTCCGGGGAGCTGTTTTTT. Protein product: CASRPGKRWRSGELFF. Supplemented by reference TRBV28 and TRBJ2-2, the full variable domain reads DVKVTQSSRYLVKRTGEKVFLECVQDMDHENMFWYRQDPGLGLRLIYFSYDVKMKEKGDIPEGYSVSREKKERFSLILESASTNQTSMYLCASRPGKRWRSGELFFGEGSRLTVL.

This sequence joins TRBV7-3 and TRBJ1-2; possibly TRBD1 for D (5 bases). Trimming left V 6 bases short and J 4 bases short, with 12 bases between. Germline V gene sequence: CDR1 SGHTA, CDR2 FQGTGA. The CDR3 runs 13 residues. CDR3 DNA sequence: TGTGCCAGCAGTTCGGGGCTCGGCTATGGCTACACCTTC. Amino acid sequence: CASSSGLGYGYTF.

In this sample, this clone turned up once. The identical CDR3 is also encoded by other nucleotide sequences in the sample. CDR3 DNA sequence: TGCGCCAGCAGCCCTCTGGCGGGGGCGAACACTGAAGCTTTCTTT. It translates to CASSPLAGANTEAFF. The chain employs TRBV5-1 and TRBJ1-1; tentatively, D is TRBD1 (6 bases). The V and J ends lost 4 bases and 1 base respectively, with 14 bases between them. The CDR3 has 15 amino acids. The germline CDR1 and CDR2 sequences are SGHRS and YFSETQ.

The chain combines TRBV9 with TRBJ1-2, with D hard to call. The V and J ends lost 0 bases and 6 bases respectively, with 15 bases between them. The CDR3 length is 15 residues. Germline CDR1 reads SGDLS; CDR2 reads YYNGEE. The CDR3: CASSVANRPVNGYTF. CDR3 coding DNA: TGTGCCAGCAGCGTAGCCAATCGGCCAGTGAATGGCTACACCTTC.

Turning to this clone: At one of its ends the junction is not consistent with the germline gene, which may arise from a read error. This chain links TRBV6-5 with TRBJ2-2, with TRBD2 identical over 7 bases. Germline lookup yields CDR1 MNHEY and CDR2 SVGAGI. The CDR3 contains 12 residues. The CDR3 DNA sequence: TGTGCCAGCAGCCCCCGGGGAGGGGTGCTGTTTTTT. Translated: CASSPRGGVLFF.

The J gene is TRBJ2-1, the V gene TRBV5-6; TRBD2 is a possible D gene (6 bases). The germline V gene has CDR1 SGHDT and CDR2 YYEEEE. V was clipped by 7 bases and J by 6 bases, with 17 bases between them. This CDR3 has 14 amino acids. CDR3 sequence reads: CASAGTPQTNEQFF. CDR3 coding DNA: TGTGCCAGCGCCGGGACTCCCCAAACCAATGAGCAGTTCTTC.

The chain couples TRBV11-2 to TRBJ2-1, with TRBD2 matching over 9 bases. Germline CDR1 is SGHAT and CDR2 is FQNNGV. Trimming at V came to 5 bases and at J to 8 bases, leaving 10 bases not matched to a gene. The CDR3 length is 15 residues. This CDR3 is CASSGAGGPRYEQFF. The CDR3 DNA reads as TGTGCCAGCAGCGGGGCGGGAGGGCCGCGGTATGAGCAGTTCTTC.

This sequence joins TRBV7-9 and TRBJ2-1; 10 bases fit TRBD2. This CDR3 has 14 amino acids. Trimming took 2 bases from V and 8 from J; bases not matched to a gene: 3. The germline gives CDR1 SEHNR, CDR2 FQNEAQ (reference sequence). The CDR3 is CASSLILAGHEQFF. The CDR3 nucleotides are TGTGCCAGCAGCTTAATACTAGCGGGACATGAGCAGTTCTTC.

The chain uses TRBV5-1 and TRBJ2-1; D gene ambiguous. The CDR3 loop spans 11 amino acids. Germline CDR1 is SGHRS and CDR2 is YFSETQ. V was shortened by 1 base and J by 9 bases, with 5 bases between the two germline ends. DNA of the CDR3: TGCGCCAGCAGCTTGAACACTGAGCAGTTCTTC. This translates into CASSLNTEQFF.